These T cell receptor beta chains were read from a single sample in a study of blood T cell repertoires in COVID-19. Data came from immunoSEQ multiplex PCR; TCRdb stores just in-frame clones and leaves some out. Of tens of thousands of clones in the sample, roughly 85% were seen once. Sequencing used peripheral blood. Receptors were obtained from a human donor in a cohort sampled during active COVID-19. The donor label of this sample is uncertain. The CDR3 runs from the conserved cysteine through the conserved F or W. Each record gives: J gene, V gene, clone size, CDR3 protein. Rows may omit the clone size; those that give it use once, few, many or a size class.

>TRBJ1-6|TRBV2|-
CASRDRERSPLHF
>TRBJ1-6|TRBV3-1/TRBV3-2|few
CASSQDTGGTGDSPLHF
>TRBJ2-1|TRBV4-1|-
CASSQVPDRGPMISYNEQFF
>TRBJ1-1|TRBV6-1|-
CASSERKSTGFAFF
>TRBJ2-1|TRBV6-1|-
CASSERTGYEQFF
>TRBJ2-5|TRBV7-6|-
CASSWTSGGQETQYF
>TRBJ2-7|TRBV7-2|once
CASSVDRGFSYEQYF
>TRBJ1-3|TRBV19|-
CASSIRDSLRVNTIYF
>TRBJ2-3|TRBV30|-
CAGRTSVSTDTQYF
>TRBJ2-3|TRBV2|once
CASGGGTTDTQYF
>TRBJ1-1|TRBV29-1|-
CSVTYDSTGGTEAFF
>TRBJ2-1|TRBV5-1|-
CASSWNGIQGPYNEQFF
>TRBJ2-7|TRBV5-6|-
CASSSPRDSSYEQYF
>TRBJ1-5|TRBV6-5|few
CASSPDRNSGQPQHF
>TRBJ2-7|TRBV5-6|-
CASSLRTGGYEQYF
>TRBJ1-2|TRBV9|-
CASSVGGGRYGYTF
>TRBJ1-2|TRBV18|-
CASSPPTVNYGYTF
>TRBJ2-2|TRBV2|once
CASSGDRGSTGELFF
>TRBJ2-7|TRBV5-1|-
CASSLVQGGYEQYF
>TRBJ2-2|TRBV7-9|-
CASSQTANTGELFF
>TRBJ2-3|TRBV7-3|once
CASSLSGSTDTQYF
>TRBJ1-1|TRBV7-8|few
CASSLAGQAVYAEAFF
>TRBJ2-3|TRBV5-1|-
CASSLADTQYF
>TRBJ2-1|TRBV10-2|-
CASSLLAGGFYEQFF
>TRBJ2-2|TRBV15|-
CATSQGVANTGELFF
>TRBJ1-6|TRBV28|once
CASSLTGTPSPLHF
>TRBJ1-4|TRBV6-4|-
CASSLIFSATNEKLFF
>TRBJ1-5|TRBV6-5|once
CASSSTGTGNQPQHF
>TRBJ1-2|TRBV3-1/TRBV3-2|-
CASSREDSYGYTF
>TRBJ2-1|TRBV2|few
CASTTSGGYNEQFF
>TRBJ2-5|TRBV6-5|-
CASKAGGLQETQYF
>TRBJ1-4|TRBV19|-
CASSHDSLGEKLFF
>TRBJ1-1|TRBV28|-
CASSFVGYTEAFF
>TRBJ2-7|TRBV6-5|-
CASSYWAGIEYEQYF
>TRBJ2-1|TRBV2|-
CASSEERGSYNEQFF
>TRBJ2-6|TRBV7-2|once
CASSQGQGRVRSGANVLTF
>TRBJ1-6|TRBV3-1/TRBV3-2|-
CASSQDAGGSPLHF
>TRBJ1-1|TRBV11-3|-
CASSLMDMGQGHMNTEAFF
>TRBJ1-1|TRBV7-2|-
CASSPGVEAFF
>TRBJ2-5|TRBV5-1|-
CASSDRTSGGAETQYF
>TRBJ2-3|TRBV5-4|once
CASSLNSGGRNADTQYF
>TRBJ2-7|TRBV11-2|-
CASSLGGPSSYEQYF